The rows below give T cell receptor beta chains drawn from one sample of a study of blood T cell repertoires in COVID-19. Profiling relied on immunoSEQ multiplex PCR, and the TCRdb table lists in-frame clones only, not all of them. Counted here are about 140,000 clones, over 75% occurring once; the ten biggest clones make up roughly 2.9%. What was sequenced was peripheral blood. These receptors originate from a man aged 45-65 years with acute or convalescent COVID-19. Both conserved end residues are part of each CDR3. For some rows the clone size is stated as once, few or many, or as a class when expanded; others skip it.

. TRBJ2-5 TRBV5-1 CASSLGLSRGDQETQYF
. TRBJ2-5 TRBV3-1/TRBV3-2 CASRVDDIQETQYF
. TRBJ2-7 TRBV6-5 CASTPQGTAYEQYF
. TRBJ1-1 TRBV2 CASSPSKQGVDTEAFF
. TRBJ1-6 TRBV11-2 CASSFFLSGTGIMSSPLHF
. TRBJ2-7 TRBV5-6 CASSLLTTAYHEQYF
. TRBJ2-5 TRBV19 CASSISYRETETQYF
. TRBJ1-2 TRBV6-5 CASTYDNYGYTF
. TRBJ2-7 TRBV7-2 CASSLSSGANEQYF
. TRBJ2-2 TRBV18 CASSPFSRTYTGELFF
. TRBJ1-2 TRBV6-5 CASSRGQTNYGYTF
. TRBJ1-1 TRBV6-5 CASSYSFRNTEAFF
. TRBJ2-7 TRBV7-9 CASSGGAGGRYEQYF
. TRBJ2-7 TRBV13 CASSLGGTGSSYEQYF
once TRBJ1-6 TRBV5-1 CASSWTGVDSPLHF
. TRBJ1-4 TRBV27 CASTTRGATNEKLFF
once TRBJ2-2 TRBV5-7 CASSLKGATNTGELFF
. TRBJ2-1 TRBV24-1 CATSETGTSGRSYNEQFF
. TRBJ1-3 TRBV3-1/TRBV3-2 CAVRTVGNTIYF
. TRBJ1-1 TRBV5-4 CASSPPGQAGGTEAFF
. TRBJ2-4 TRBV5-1 CASSFNSKNIQYF
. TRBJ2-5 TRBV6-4 CASSEAIRVIEETQYF
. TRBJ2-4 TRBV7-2 CASSQLAGLAKNIQYF
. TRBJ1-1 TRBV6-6 CASTTPRTEAFF
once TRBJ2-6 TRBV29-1 CSVEEGVGANVLTF
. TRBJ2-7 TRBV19 CASSIVGQGANEQYF
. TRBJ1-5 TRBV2 CASSERQGSNQPQHF
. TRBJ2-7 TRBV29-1 CSVLQGYEQYF
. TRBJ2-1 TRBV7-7 CASSRDRVSYNEQFF
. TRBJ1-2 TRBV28 CASSFSGRGFYGYTF
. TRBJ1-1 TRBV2 CASSDQGVKTEAFF
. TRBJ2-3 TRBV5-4 CASSPLIAGVRDTQYF
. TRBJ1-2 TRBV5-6 CASSRILDSDYGYTF
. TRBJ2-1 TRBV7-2 CASSLDGTGGEQFF
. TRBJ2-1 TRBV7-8 CASSLWPSGGNEQFF
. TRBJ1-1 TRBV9 CASSEKTVNTEAFF
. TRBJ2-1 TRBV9 CASSRPLAGESNEQFF
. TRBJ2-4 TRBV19 CASSIPADRAVQYF
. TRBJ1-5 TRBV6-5 CASSSDPGNQPQHF
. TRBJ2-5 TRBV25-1 CASSGQGGGTQYF
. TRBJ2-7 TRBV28 CASSSPAGITYEQYF